Listed below are T cell receptor beta chains from one sample, sequenced in a study of cytomegalovirus exposure and HLA in healthy donors. Assay: immunoSEQ multiplex PCR; the TCRdb copy retains only in-frame clones and omits some. The sample holds some 150,000 clones, roughly 76% seen once. Sequencing was carried out using PBMCs. These receptors were taken from a woman aged 45-59 years in good health and CMV-seronegative. CDR3s include the opening cysteine and the closing phenylalanine or tryptophan. The order of the fields is V gene, J gene, clone size, D gene, CDR3 protein, CDR3 DNA. The D gene is left open where the match is weak. A clone size is listed for some rows: how often the clone was seen (once, few, many), or a class if it is expanded.

>TRBV4-2|TRBJ2-3|few|TRBD2
CASSQVARGGVGTDTQYF
TGTGCCAGCAGCCAAGTCGCGCGGGGGGGCGTTGGCACAGATACGCAGTATTTT
>TRBV9|TRBJ2-1|NA|NA
CASSGGSVSYNEQFF
TGTGCCAGCAGCGGCGGGTCGGTATCCTACAATGAGCAGTTCTTC
>TRBV7-8|TRBJ1-2|NA|TRBD1
CASSFGTGRYTF
TGTGCCAGCAGCTTCGGGACAGGGCGCTACACCTTC
>TRBV5-4|TRBJ2-2|NA|NA
CASSQENTNTGELFF
TGTGCCAGCAGCCAAGAAAACACCAACACCGGGGAGCTGTTTTTT
>TRBV7-2|TRBJ2-1|NA|TRBD1
CASSEDRAKQFF
TGTGCCAGCAGCGAGGACAGGGCTAAGCAGTTCTTC
>TRBV7-8|TRBJ1-1|NA|NA
CASSPSEGANTEAFF
TGTGCCAGCAGCCCCAGTGAAGGGGCCAACACTGAAGCTTTCTTT
>TRBV15|TRBJ2-6|NA|NA
CATRPGGTGANVLTF
TGTGCCACCAGGCCAGGGGGGACTGGGGCCAACGTCCTGACTTTC
>TRBV9|TRBJ2-1|NA|TRBD2
CASSVLPDVAGDEQFF
TGTGCCAGCAGCGTGCTCCCCGATGTAGCGGGAGATGAGCAGTTCTTC
>TRBV19|TRBJ1-4|NA|TRBD1
CASSMRTGLNEKLFF
TGTGCCAGTAGTATGAGGACAGGCCTTAATGAAAAACTGTTTTTT
>TRBV7-9|TRBJ2-1|NA|NA
CASSTLTEYNEQFF
TGTGCCAGCAGCACCCTGACAGAATACAATGAGCAGTTCTTC
>TRBV29-1|TRBJ2-3|once|TRBD1
CSVAKGGPTDTQYF
TGCAGCGTTGCCAAAGGGGGCCCCACAGATACGCAGTATTTT
>TRBV7-9|TRBJ2-7|NA|TRBD1
CASSLTGASYEQYF
TGTGCCAGCAGCTTAACAGGGGCCTCCTACGAGCAGTACTTC
>TRBV5-6|TRBJ2-7|NA|TRBD1
CASSGGQGHEQYF
TGTGCCAGCAGCGGAGGACAGGGCCACGAGCAGTACTTC
>TRBV5-4|TRBJ1-6|once|NA
CASSPNRNENSPLHF
TGTGCCAGCAGTCCGAACAGGAATGAGAATTCACCCCTCCACTTT
>TRBV5-4|TRBJ1-3|NA|NA
CASSPMPSSGNTIYF
TGTGCCAGCAGCCCGATGCCCAGCTCTGGAAACACCATATATTTT
>TRBV10-3|TRBJ1-4|NA|NA
CAISESSGLGEKLFF
TGTGCCATCAGTGAGTCGTCAGGGTTAGGAGAAAAACTGTTTTTT